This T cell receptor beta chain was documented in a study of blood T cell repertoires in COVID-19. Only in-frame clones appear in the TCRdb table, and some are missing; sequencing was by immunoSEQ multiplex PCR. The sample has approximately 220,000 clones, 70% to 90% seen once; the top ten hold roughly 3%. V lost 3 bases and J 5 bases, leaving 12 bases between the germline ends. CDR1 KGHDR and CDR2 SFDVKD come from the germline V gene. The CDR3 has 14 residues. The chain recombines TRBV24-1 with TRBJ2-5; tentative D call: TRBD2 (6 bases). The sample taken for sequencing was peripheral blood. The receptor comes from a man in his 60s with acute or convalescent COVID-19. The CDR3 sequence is CATSDRREEETQYF. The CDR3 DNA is TGTGCCACCAGTGATCGCAGGGAGGAGGAGACCCAGTACTTC.